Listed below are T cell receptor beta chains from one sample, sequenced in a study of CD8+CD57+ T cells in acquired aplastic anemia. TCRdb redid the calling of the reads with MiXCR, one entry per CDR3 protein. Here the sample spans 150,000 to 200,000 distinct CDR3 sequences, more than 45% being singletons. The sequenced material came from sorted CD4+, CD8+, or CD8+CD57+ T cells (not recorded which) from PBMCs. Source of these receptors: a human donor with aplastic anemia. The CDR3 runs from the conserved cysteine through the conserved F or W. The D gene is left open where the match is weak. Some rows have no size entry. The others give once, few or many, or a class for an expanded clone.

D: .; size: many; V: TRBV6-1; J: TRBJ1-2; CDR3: CASSEKSPGGYTF; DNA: TGTGCCAGCAGTGAAAAATCGCCGGGGGGCTACACCTTC
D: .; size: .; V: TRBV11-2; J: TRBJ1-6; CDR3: CASSLGVGDSPLHF; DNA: TGTGCCAGCAGCTTAGGGGTTGGTGATTCACCCCTCCACTTT
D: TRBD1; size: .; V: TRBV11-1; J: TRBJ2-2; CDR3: CASSLRQGASNTGELFF; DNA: TGTGCCAGCAGCTTGCGACAGGGGGCGTCGAACACCGGGGAGCTGTTTTTT
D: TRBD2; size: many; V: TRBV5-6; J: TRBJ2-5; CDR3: CASSWGAGGVETQYF; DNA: TGTGCCAGCAGCTGGGGAGCGGGGGGGGTCGAGACCCAGTACTTC
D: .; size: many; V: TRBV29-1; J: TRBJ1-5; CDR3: CSVVSGNQPQHF; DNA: TGCAGCGTTGTTTCAGGCAATCAGCCCCAGCATTTT
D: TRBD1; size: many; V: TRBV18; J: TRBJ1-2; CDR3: CASSAGTGIHGYTF; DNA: TGTGCCAGCTCAGCGGGGACAGGGATACATGGCTACACCTTC
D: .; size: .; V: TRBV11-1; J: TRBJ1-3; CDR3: CASSMGSSGNTIYF; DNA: TGTGCCAGCAGCATGGGGAGCTCTGGAAACACCATATATTTT
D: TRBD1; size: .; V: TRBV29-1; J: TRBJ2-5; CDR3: CSVEGGQGTGETQYF; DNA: TGCAGCGTTGAAGGGGGACAGGGTACGGGAGAGACCCAGTACTTC
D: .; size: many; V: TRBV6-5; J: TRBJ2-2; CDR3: CASSYLHTGELFF; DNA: TGTGCCAGCAGTTACTTACACACCGGGGAGCTGTTTTTT
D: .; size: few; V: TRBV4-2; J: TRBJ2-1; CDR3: CASSQGEGGAPFFF; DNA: TGTGCCAGCAGCCAAGGGGAGGGGGGGGCCCCTTTTTTCTTC
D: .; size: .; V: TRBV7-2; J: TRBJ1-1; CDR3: CASSPRTERGTEAFF; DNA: TGTGCCAGCAGCCCTAGGACGGAGCGGGGCACTGAAGCTTTCTTT
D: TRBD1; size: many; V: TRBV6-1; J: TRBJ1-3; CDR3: CASRGRTGVPGNTIYF; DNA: TGTGCCAGCAGGGGGCGGACAGGGGTCCCTGGAAACACCATATATTTT
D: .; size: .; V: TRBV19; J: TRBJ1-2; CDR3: CASSIRRDYGYTF; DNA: TGTGCCAGTAGTATCCGCAGGGACTATGGCTACACCTTC
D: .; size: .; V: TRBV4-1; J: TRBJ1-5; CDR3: CASSQDRGGVQPQHF; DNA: TGCGCCAGCAGCCAAGATCGTGGTGGAGTTCAGCCCCAGCATTTT
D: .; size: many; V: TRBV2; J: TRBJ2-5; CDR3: CASSDQRISFAFDQETQYF; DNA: TGTGCCAGCAGTGATCAGCGAATATCTTTCGCTTTCGACCAAGAGACCCAGTACTTC
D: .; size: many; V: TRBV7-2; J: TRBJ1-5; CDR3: CASSLGGFGQPQHF; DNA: TGTGCCAGCAGCTTAGGTGGGTTTGGGCAGCCCCAGCATTTT
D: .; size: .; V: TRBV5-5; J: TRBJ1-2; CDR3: CASSTIRGGVYGYTF; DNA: TGTGCCAGCAGCACTATTCGGGGAGGGGTGTATGGCTACACCTTC
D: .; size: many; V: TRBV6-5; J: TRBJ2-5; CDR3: CASSYSGETQYF; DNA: TGTGCCAGCAGTTACTCCGGGGAGACCCAGTACTTC
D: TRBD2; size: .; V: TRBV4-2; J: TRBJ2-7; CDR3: CASSPWGREGEQYF; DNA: TGTGCCAGCAGCCCATGGGGCAGGGAGGGCGAGCAGTACTTC
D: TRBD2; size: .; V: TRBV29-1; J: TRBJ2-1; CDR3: CSVTEPGLADNEQFF; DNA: TGCAGCGTTACAGAACCGGGACTAGCGGACAATGAGCAGTTCTTC
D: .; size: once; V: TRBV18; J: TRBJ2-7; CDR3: CASSPPGPRGLSYEQYF; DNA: TGTGCCAGCTCACCACCCGGGCCCAGGGGACTCTCCTACGAGCAGTACTTC
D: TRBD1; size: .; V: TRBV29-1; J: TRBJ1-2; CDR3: CSVSWSGGYGYIF; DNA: TGCAGCGTCTCGTGGTCAGGGGGCTATGGCTACATCTTC
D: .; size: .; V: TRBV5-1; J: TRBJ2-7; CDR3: CASSLGSALVEQYF; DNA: TGCGCCAGCAGCTTGGGATCGGCCTTGGTGGAGCAGTACTTC
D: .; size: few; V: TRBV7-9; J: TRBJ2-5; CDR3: CASSDRGTQYF; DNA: TGTGCCAGCAGCGATCGGGGTACCCAGTACTTC
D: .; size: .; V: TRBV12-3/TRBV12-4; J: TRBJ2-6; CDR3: CALGLTGANVLTF; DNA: TGTGCCCTCGGGCTTACTGGGGCCAACGTCCTGACTTTC
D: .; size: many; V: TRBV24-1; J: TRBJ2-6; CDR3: CATSDRHGTYSGANVLTF; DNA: TGTGCCACCAGTGACCGTCACGGGACCTACTCTGGGGCCAACGTCCTGACTTTC
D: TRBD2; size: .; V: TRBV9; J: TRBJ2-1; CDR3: CASSDGSSGTGNEQFF; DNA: TGTGCCAGCAGTGACGGGTCGAGCGGGACTGGGAATGAGCAGTTCTTC
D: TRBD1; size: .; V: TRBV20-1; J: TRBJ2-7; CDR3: CSARDHRGLYEQYF; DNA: TGCAGTGCTAGAGATCACAGGGGGCTCTACGAGCAGTACTTC
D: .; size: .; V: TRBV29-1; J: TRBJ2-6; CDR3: CSVVINSGANVLTF; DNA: TGCAGCGTTGTCATAAACTCTGGGGCCAACGTCCTGACTTTC
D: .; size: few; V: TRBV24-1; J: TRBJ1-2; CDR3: CATSAKGHYGYTF; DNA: TGTGCCACCAGTGCGAAGGGACACTATGGCTACACCTTC
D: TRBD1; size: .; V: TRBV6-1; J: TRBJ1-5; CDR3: CVSSRYRGDNQPQHF; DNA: TGTGTCAGCAGCAGATACAGGGGAGACAATCAGCCCCAGCATTTT
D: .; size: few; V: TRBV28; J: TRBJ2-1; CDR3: CATPKNEQFF; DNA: TGTGCCACCCCCAAAAATGAGCAGTTCTTC
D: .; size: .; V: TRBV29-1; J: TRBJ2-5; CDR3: CSVEYGTGRETQYF; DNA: TGCAGCGTTGAATATGGCACAGGAAGAGAGACCCAGTACTTC
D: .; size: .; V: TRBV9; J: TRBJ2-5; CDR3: CASKGGSGAGWETQYF; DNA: TGTGCCAGCAAAGGCGGAAGTGGGGCAGGATGGGAGACCCAGTACTTC
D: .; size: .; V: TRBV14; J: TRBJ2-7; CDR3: CASSQAGNSYGQYF; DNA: TGTGCCAGCAGCCAAGCCGGAAACTCCTACGGGCAGTACTTC
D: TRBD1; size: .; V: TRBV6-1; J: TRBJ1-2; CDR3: CASRRAGTGTFEGGYTF; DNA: TGTGCCAGCAGGCGCGCCGGGACAGGGACTTTCGAGGGTGGCTACACCTTC